This is a list of T cell receptor beta chains from one sample in a study of OX40 agonist ivuxolimab in advanced cancers. Generated by immunoSEQ multiplex PCR, the TCRdb table keeps only in-frame clones and is missing some. Of roughly 72,000 clones detected, about 85% appear once; the ten largest clones hold 5%. The source material was CD4+ or CD8+ T cells sorted from blood, sampled in a trial of the OX40 agonist ivuxolimab. These receptors were collected from an adult with an advanced solid tumor such as melanoma, head and neck, liver or kidney cancer. CDR3s include the opening cysteine and the closing phenylalanine or tryptophan. D genes are given only for firm matches. Some rows have no size entry. The others give once, few or many, or a class for an expanded clone.

clone size: .
D gene: .
V gene: TRBV11-2
J gene: TRBJ1-2
CDR3 DNA: TGTGCCAGCAGCTTATGGGGCAGCGGTGGCTACACCTTC
CDR3 protein: CASSLWGSGGYTF

clone size: once
D gene: .
V gene: TRBV4-3
J gene: TRBJ2-2
CDR3 DNA: TGCGCCAGCAGCCAAGATCCGTCTTTAGGAAACACCGGGGAGCTGTTTTTT
CDR3 protein: CASSQDPSLGNTGELFF

clone size: .
D gene: .
V gene: TRBV7-9
J gene: TRBJ1-1
CDR3 DNA: TGTGCCAGCAGCTCGGTGCAGGGTCGGTCTGAAGCTTTCTTT
CDR3 protein: CASSSVQGRSEAFF

clone size: once
D gene: .
V gene: TRBV11-3
J gene: TRBJ1-2
CDR3 DNA: TGTGCCAGCAGCTTTGATCCCTCGTTTGGCTACACCTTC
CDR3 protein: CASSFDPSFGYTF

clone size: .
D gene: .
V gene: TRBV7-3
J gene: TRBJ2-7
CDR3 DNA: TGTGCCAGCAGCCGGGGACAAATAGGTGTGCAGTACTTC
CDR3 protein: CASSRGQIGVQYF

clone size: .
D gene: .
V gene: TRBV18
J gene: TRBJ1-3
CDR3 DNA: TGTGCCAGCTCACCACAGAGGGCTGGAAACACCATATATTTT
CDR3 protein: CASSPQRAGNTIYF

clone size: .
D gene: TRBD1
V gene: TRBV25-1
J gene: TRBJ2-7
CDR3 DNA: TGTGCCAGCAGTGATCTGGGGACAGGTAACTACGAGCAGTACTTC
CDR3 protein: CASSDLGTGNYEQYF

clone size: .
D gene: .
V gene: TRBV11-2
J gene: TRBJ2-1
CDR3 DNA: TGTGCCAGCAGCTTAGAGCCCGATGAGCAGTTCTTC
CDR3 protein: CASSLEPDEQFF

clone size: .
D gene: .
V gene: TRBV6-6
J gene: TRBJ2-3
CDR3 DNA: TGTGCCAGCATGGCGATACTAGGGGTAACAGATACGCAGTATTTT
CDR3 protein: CASMAILGVTDTQYF

clone size: .
D gene: .
V gene: TRBV6-5
J gene: TRBJ1-2
CDR3 DNA: TGTGCCAGCAGTACCGGAAGGGCTAACTATGGCTACACCTTC
CDR3 protein: CASSTGRANYGYTF